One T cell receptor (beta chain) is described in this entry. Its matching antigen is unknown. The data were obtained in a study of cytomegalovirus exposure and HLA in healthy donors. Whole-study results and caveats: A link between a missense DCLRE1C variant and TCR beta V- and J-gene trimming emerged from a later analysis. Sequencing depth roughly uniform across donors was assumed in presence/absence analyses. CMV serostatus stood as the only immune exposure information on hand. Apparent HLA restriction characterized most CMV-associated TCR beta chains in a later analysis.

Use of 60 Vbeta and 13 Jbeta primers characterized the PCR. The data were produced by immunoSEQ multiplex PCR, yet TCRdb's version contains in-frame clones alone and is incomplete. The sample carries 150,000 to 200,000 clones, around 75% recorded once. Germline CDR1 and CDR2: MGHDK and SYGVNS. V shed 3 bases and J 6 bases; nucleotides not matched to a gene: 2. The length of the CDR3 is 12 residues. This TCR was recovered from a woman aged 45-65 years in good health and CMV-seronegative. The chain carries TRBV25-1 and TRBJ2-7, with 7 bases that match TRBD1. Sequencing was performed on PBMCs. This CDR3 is CASSDWDSEQYF. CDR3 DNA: TGTGCCAGCAGTGACTGGGACAGCGAGCAGTACTTC.